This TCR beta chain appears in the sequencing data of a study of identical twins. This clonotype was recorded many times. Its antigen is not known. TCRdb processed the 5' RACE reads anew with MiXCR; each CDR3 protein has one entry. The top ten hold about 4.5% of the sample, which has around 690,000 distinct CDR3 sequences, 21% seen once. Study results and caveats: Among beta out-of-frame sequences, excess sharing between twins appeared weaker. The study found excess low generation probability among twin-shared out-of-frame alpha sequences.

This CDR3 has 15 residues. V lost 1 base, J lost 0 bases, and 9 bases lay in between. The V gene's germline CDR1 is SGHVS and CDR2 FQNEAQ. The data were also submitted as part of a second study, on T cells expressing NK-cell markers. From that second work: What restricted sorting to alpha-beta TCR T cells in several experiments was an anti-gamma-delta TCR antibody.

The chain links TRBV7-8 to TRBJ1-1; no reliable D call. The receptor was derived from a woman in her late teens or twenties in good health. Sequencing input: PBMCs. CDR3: CASSLGVLMNTEAFF. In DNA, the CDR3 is TGTGCCAGCAGCTTAGGGGTATTAATGAACACTGAAGCTTTCTTT.